The T cell receptor (beta chain) described here comes from a study of T cells in Graves' hyperthyroidism and ophthalmopathy. Per germline, CDR1 DFQATT and CDR2 SNEGSKA (reference sequence). The CDR3 contains 14 residues. V lost 0 bases to trimming and J lost 4 bases, with 12 bases between them. There are many counts of this clonotype. Amplified TCR beta CDR3 regions came from RNA transcripts. When the TCR CDR3 underwent first-round RT-PCR, the HTBI primer set was used. Each CDR3 protein is one row after TCRdb ran MiXCR on the multiplex PCR reads. The sample comprises about 700,000 distinct CDR3 sequences, 14% of which are singletons, and 10% to 13% rests with the top ten.

The chain joins TRBV20-1 to TRBJ1-2; D not certain. This TCR came from a woman between 18 and 29 years old with Graves' hyperthyroidism. Sequenced material: blood. CDR3 in amino acids: CSARDMGWGYGYTF. CDR3 coding DNA: TGCAGTGCTAGAGATATGGGTTGGGGCTATGGCTACACCTTC.